This entry lists 25 T cell receptor beta chains sequenced from one sample in a study of blood T cell repertoires in COVID-19. Only in-frame clones appear in the TCRdb table, and some are missing; sequencing was by immunoSEQ multiplex PCR. The repertoire holds fewer than 200,000 clones, with 92% as singletons. The sequenced sample was peripheral blood. The source is a young man with COVID-19, enrolled during active disease.

The chain uses TRBV11-2 and TRBJ2-5; TRBD2 agrees at 10 bases. With V trimmed by 3 bases and J by 2 bases, 3 bases remained unmatched. The CDR3 runs to 15 residues. CDR1 is SGHAT and CDR2 is FQNNGV in the germline V gene. In nucleotides, the CDR3 is TGTGCCAGCAGCTTCTCTAGCGGGAGTCAAGAGACCCAGTACTTC. Translated, it gives CASSFSSGSQETQYF.

This clone has a single count. The chain combines TRBV7-7 with TRBJ2-7; 7 bases match TRBD1. This CDR3 region has 13 residues. The V and J ends lost 4 bases and 6 bases, in that order; junction bases with no gene match: 6. Germline V gene sequence: CDR1 SSHAT, CDR2 FNYEAQ (reference sequence). CDR3 bases: TGTGCCAGCAGCTGGCGACAGGGTTCCGAGCAGTACTTC. Translation gives CASSWRQGSEQYF.

The chain couples TRBV6-4 to TRBJ1-2, with TRBD1 matching 11 bases. This CDR3 is built from 15 residues. The V segment lost 10 bases and the J segment 3 bases; nucleotides outside the gene matches: 10. CDR1 is MRHNA, CDR2 SNTAGT, per germline. CDR3 bases: TGTGCCATTGGACAGGGGGCAGGAGTCGACTATGGCTACACCTTC. It is translated as CAIGQGAGVDYGYTF.

This clone came up once. This rearrangement joins TRBV5-5 to TRBJ1-1, with TRBD1 matching 8 bases. Germline V gene sequence: CDR1 SGHKS, CDR2 YYEKEE (reference sequence). Trimming took 3 bases from V and 0 from J; bases not matched to a gene: 7. This CDR3 has 16 residues. As DNA, the CDR3 is TGTGCCAGCAGCTGGACAGGGTGGGGGATGAACACTGAAGCTTTCTTT. Protein product: CASSWTGWGMNTEAFF.

This chain connects TRBV19 to TRBJ2-2; a weak D match, TRBD1 (5 bases). V was clipped by 10 bases and J by 4 bases, with 13 bases between them. CDR1 and CDR2 from the germline V gene are LNHDA and SQIVND (reference sequence). This CDR3 contains 13 residues. DNA for the CDR3: TGTGCCATTAAAGACAGACGCACCGGGGAGCTGTTTTTT. It codes for CAIKDRRTGELFF.

The chain combines TRBV7-2 with TRBJ2-3; 8 positions agree with TRBD2. The CDR3 is made up of 16 amino acids. In germline, CDR1 is SGHTA, CDR2 FQGNSA. V lost 4 bases, J lost 1 base, and 7 bases stayed unmatched. The CDR3 region has the DNA TGTGCCAGCAGCTGGGCTAGCGGGCGGGGCACAGATACGCAGTATTTT. This codes for CASSWASGRGTDTQYF.

The V gene is TRBV28, the J gene TRBJ1-3; D ambiguous. The germline V gene encodes CDR1 MDHEN and CDR2 SYDVKM. This CDR3 is built from 15 residues. V shed 5 bases and J shed 4 bases, with 15 bases lying between them. Here the CDR3 reads CASSPSGLGGNTIYF. The CDR3 DNA sequence: TGTGCCAGCAGTCCCAGCGGACTGGGGGGAAACACCATATATTTT.

The rearrangement links TRBV5-1 to TRBJ1-2, with D perhaps TRBD1 (6 bases). V shed 0 bases and J shed 6 bases, with 12 bases lying between them. CDR3 size: 14 residues. CDR1 and CDR2 (germline): SGHRS, YFSETQ. The CDR3 DNA reads TGCGCCAGCAGCTTGGCCAGGGCAGGGGATGGCTACACCTTC. Its translation is CASSLARAGDGYTF.

The gene calls are TRBV4-1 and TRBJ2-7; D perhaps matches TRBD2 (5 bases). The CDR3 consists of 13 residues. CDR1 and CDR2 from the germline V gene are MGHRA and YSYEKL. The germline V and J ends were trimmed by 3 bases and 3 bases, with 9 bases remaining between them. CDR3 sequence: CASSQNRDYEQYF. The CDR3 coding sequence is TGCGCCAGCAGCCAGAACCGGGACTACGAGCAGTACTTC.

The gene calls are TRBV2 and TRBJ1-2, with 10 nucleotides matching TRBD1. CDR3 length equals 13 residues. CDR1 SNHLY and CDR2 FYNNEI come from the germline V gene. The ends lost 4 bases at V and 8 bases at J; junction bases unmatched: 4. In nucleotides, the CDR3 is TGTGCCAGCAGTGGGGACAGGGGAAACGGCTACACCTTC. It is translated as CASSGDRGNGYTF.

This chain links TRBV28 with TRBJ2-7; 11 nucleotides match TRBD1. Trimming took 3 bases from V and 3 from J; bases not matched to a gene: 1. This CDR3 region has 14 residues. From germline, CDR1 is MDHEN and CDR2 SYDVKM. The CDR3 region is CASSFGTGGYEQYF. CDR3 in DNA: TGTGCCAGCAGTTTCGGGACAGGGGGCTACGAGCAGTACTTC.

V is TRBV11-3 and J is TRBJ2-1; a possible D gene is TRBD2 (6 bases). Trimming removed 5 bases from V and 3 bases from J, with 14 bases in between. This CDR3 contains 15 residues. Germline lookup yields CDR1 SGHNT and CDR2 YENEEA. CDR3 DNA: TGTGCCAGCAGCACCACTCACGGGGGCTACAATGAGCAGTTCTTC. Translation: CASSTTHGGYNEQFF. Combining the CDR3 with reference TRBV11-3 and TRBJ2-1 gives the whole variable domain EAGVVQSPRYKIIEKKQPVAFWCNPISGHNTLYWYLQNLGQGPELLIRYENEEAVDDSQLPKDRFSAERLKGVDSTLKIQPAELGDSAVYLCASSTTHGGYNEQFFGPGTRLTVL.

The chain has TRBV18 and TRBJ2-7; 10 positions agree with TRBD1. CDR1 is KGHSH and CDR2 is LQKENI in the germline V gene. Germline trimming cut 1 base from V and 2 bases from J; bases unmatched to any gene: 8. The CDR3 is made up of 17 amino acids. The CDR3: CASSPQYTGTGAYEQYF. CDR3 DNA: TGTGCCAGCTCACCACAATATACCGGGACAGGGGCCTACGAGCAGTACTTC.

J is TRBJ1-1 and V is TRBV2; D is uncertain. Germline CDR1 SNHLY, CDR2 FYNNEI. This CDR3 spans 11 amino acids. V was clipped by 6 bases and J by 5 bases, with 7 bases between them. Here the CDR3 DNA reads TGTGCCAGCAGCCCTCTAACTGAAGCTTTCTTT. Translated, it gives CASSPLTEAFF. The variable domain in full, completed from reference TRBV2 and TRBJ1-1, reads EPEVTQTPSHQVTQMGQEVILRCVPISNHLYFYWYRQILGQKVEFLVSFYNNEISEKSEIFDDQFSVERPDGSNFTLKIRSTKLEDSAMYFCASSPLTEAFFGQGTRLTVV.

J is TRBJ2-7 and V is TRBV29-1; 7 nucleotides match TRBD1. The V gene end was trimmed by 6 bases and the J gene end by 3 bases; junction bases not matched to a gene: 11. CDR3 length equals 14 residues. CDR1 and CDR2 (germline): SQVTM, ANQGSEA. CDR3 in amino acids: CSVRPGTAFYEQYF. The CDR3 DNA reads TGCAGCGTCAGGCCCGGGACAGCCTTCTACGAGCAGTACTTC.

V is TRBV5-1 and J is TRBJ1-1; TRBD1 matches at 9 bases. The CDR3 extends over 19 amino acids. J was trimmed by 11 bases and V by 4 bases; bases with no gene match: 27. From germline, CDR1 is SGHRS and CDR2 YFSETQ. The CDR3 DNA reads TGCGCCAGCAGCAGGTACCCAAGGGGGACAGGGAAAGAGGATTTTCGGGCTTTCTTT. This translates into CASSRYPRGTGKEDFRAFF.

This chain uses TRBV6-5 with TRBJ1-4; 9 bases map to TRBD1. The CDR3 has 16 residues. V trimming: 4 bases; J trimming: 4 bases; junction bases outside the gene matches: 7. Germline lookup yields CDR1 MNHEY and CDR2 SVGAGI. CDR3 DNA: TGTGCCAGCAGTTTACAGGGGGCGCCGGGTAATGAAAAACTGTTTTTT. Protein product: CASSLQGAPGNEKLFF.

V gene TRBV18 combines with J gene TRBJ2-5; 8 nucleotides match TRBD1. Germline loops: CDR1 KGHSH, CDR2 LQKENI. The CDR3 runs to 17 residues. V was clipped by 5 bases and J by 2 bases; unmatched bases: 13. CDR3 sequence (DNA): TGTGCCAGCTCAGCAAAAGGGGGGACAGGACTGCAAGAGACCCAGTACTTC. It translates to CASSAKGGTGLQETQYF.

The rearrangement uses TRBV3-1 (or the pseudogene TRBV3-2) and TRBJ1-1; possible D gene TRBD1, 5 bases. Trimming shortened V by 3 bases and J by 4 bases, and 9 bases separated the two germline ends. Germline V gives CDR1 LGHDT, CDR2 YNNKEL (reference sequence). This CDR3 has 13 amino acids. CDR3 sequence reads: CASSHLGGTEAFF. As DNA, the CDR3 is TGTGCCAGCAGCCACTTGGGGGGCACTGAAGCTTTCTTT.

The count of this clone is one. This chain links TRBV7-2 with TRBJ1-2; perhaps TRBD1 as D (5 bases). Germline V gene lookup returns CDR1 SGHTA and CDR2 FQGNSA. The germline V and J ends were trimmed by 5 bases and 4 bases, with 17 bases remaining between them. CDR3 length: 15 residues. DNA of the CDR3: TGTGCCAGCAGCCACGACAGACTCCCCGCCTATGGCTACACCTTC. Translated: CASSHDRLPAYGYTF.

In its sample, this clone was seen a few times. V usage is TRBV12-5 and J usage is TRBJ1-1, with unresolved D. The CDR3 consists of 14 residues. From germline, CDR1 is LGHNT and CDR2 FRNRAP. Trimming cost V 7 bases and J 3 bases, with 15 bases left between them. Here the CDR3 DNA reads TGTGCTAGTGCCCTCAGTGGTTTGGACACTGAAGCTTTCTTT. Translating gives CASALSGLDTEAFF.

V usage is TRBV11-2 and J usage is TRBJ1-4, with 7 bases fitting TRBD1. The CDR3 runs 17 residues. Germline loops: CDR1 SGHAT, CDR2 FQNNGV. V lost 5 bases, J lost 0 bases, and 9 bases stayed unmatched. This chain's CDR3 is CASSPFPTGTTNEKLFF. CDR3 DNA sequence: TGTGCCAGCAGCCCATTCCCGACAGGGACAACTAATGAAAAACTGTTTTTT.

This clone was seen more than once but under ten times. This chain joins TRBV30 and TRBJ2-1, with 7 bases identical to TRBD2. CDR1 is GTSNPN, CDR2 SVGIG, per germline (reference sequence). Trimming took 3 bases from V and 16 from J; bases not matched to a gene: 15. There are 13 residues in the CDR3. In DNA form, the CDR3 reads TGTGCCTGGAGCGCCACCGAGGGGACTACTTCCTTCTTC. Its translation: CAWSATEGTTSFF.

The chain links TRBV2 to TRBJ1-5; D is undetermined. Trimming left V 8 bases short and J 2 bases short, with 13 bases between. The CDR3 consists of 14 residues. The germline gives CDR1 SNHLY, CDR2 FYNNEI. The CDR3 sequence is CASQTGNGNQPQHF. CDR3 nucleotides: TGTGCCAGCCAAACGGGAAACGGCAATCAGCCCCAGCATTTT.

This clone was recorded only once. The V and J genes are TRBV13 and TRBJ1-6; the match to TRBD1 covers 8 bases. The CDR3 contains 16 residues. Trimming cost V 5 bases and J 5 bases; bases outside gene matches: 8. CDR1 and CDR2 (germline): PRHDT, FYEKMQ (reference sequence). The CDR3 nucleotides read TGTGCCAGCAGCCTCTGGACAGGGTGGGATAATTCACCCCTCCACTTT. Translating it yields CASSLWTGWDNSPLHF.